This T cell receptor beta chain was captured in a study of CD8 T cells in ankylosing spondylitis. Study outcomes and limitations: Disease-linked clones were reportedly significantly enriched in matched ankylosing spondylitis synovial fluid. A motif in TCR beta, a set of under 10 highly homologous variants, appeared characteristic of ankylosing spondylitis blood. Certain motif variants had earlier appeared in reactive arthritis synovial fluid and blood.

This clonotype has ten or more counts. Antigen unknown. TCRdb re-analysed the 5' RACE reads in MiXCR, keeping a single row per CDR3 protein. The sample records about 540,000 distinct CDR3 sequences, 12% being singletons. Sample: blood, either unsorted or a sorted T cell fraction (not recorded which). This receptor was identified in a male donor with ankylosing spondylitis.

Here the CDR3 reads CASSFPGGYGYTF. The CDR3 DNA follows: TGTGCCAGCAGTTTCCCAGGGGGCTATGGCTACACCTTC. The genes are TRBV12-3 or TRBV12-4 and TRBJ1-2, with 7 bases lining up with TRBD1. V was pared by 3 bases and J by 4 bases, with 2 bases of the junction left unmatched. This CDR3 spans 13 amino acids.